Given below is one T cell receptor beta chain in context. The target antigen is unknown. Time point: baseline, week 1 (first vaccination visit). The treatment was: pre-vaccination baseline after standard-of-care therapy. New WHO grade 3 or 4 astrocytomas that were IDH1-mutant and ATRX-lost had been found in donors. Data came from immunoSEQ multiplex PCR; TCRdb stores just in-frame clones and leaves some out. The sample lists 45,000 to 65,000 clones, around 80% occurring once. The data originate from a study of a mutant IDH1 vaccine in newly diagnosed glioma. Study-level information: Of treated patients, 62.5% were men and about 40% women, averaging roughly 40 years. The earlier regimen, radiotherapy, temozolomide, or both, was most often both. Study conclusions and caveats: Pseudoprogression seemingly bore no relation to changes in top peripheral T cell clonotypes.

CDR1 SQVTM and CDR2 ANQGSEA come from the germline V gene. The CDR3 sequence is 14 residues long. Deletions cut 4 bases from V and 5 bases from J, with 15 bases between. The material sequenced was PBMCs, taken from a glioma patient treated with radiotherapy, temozolomide or both. The genes are TRBV29-1 and TRBJ2-1, with D perhaps TRBD1 or TRBD2 (5 bases each). This TCR came from a man aged 18 to 30 with glioma. The CDR3 protein is CSVGPGTADNEQFF. The CDR3 nucleotides are TGCAGCGTTGGGCCCGGGACGGCAGACAATGAGCAGTTCTTC.